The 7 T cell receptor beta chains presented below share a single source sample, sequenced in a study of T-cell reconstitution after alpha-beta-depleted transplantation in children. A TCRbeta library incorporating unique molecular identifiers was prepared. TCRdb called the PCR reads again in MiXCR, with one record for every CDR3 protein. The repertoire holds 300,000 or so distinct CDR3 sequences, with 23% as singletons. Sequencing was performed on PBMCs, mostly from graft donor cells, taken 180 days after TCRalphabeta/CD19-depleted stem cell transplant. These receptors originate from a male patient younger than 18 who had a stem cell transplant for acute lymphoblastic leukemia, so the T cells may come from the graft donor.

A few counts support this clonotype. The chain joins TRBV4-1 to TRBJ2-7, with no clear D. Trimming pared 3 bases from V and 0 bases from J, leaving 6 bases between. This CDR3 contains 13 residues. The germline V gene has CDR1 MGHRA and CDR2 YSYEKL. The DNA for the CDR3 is TGCGCCAGCAGCCACTCTAGCTCCTACGAGCAGTACTTC. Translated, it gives CASSHSSSYEQYF.

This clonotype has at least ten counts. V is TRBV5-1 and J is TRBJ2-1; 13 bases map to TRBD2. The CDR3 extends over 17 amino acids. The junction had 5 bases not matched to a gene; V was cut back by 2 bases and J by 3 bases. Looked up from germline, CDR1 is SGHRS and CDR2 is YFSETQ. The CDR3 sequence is CASSLPGLAGVYNEQFF. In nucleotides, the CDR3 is TGCGCCAGCAGCTTACCAGGACTAGCGGGGGTCTACAATGAGCAGTTCTTC.

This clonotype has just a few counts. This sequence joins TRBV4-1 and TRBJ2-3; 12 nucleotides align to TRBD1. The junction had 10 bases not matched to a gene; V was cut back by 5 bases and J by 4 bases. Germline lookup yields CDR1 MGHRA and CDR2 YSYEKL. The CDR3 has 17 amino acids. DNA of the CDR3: TGCGCCAGCAGCTTCAGAAGATGGGACAGGGGGCCAGATACGCAGTATTTT. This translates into CASSFRRWDRGPDTQYF.

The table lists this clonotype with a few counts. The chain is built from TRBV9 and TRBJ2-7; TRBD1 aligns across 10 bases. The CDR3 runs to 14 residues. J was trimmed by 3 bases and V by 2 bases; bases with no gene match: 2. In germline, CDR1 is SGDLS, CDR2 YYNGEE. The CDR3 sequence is CASSVGQGFYEQYF. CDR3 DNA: TGTGCCAGCAGCGTGGGACAGGGGTTCTACGAGCAGTACTTC.

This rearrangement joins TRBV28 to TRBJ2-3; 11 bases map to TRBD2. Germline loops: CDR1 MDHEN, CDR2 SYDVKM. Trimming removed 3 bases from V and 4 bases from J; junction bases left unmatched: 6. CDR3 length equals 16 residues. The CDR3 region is CASSFSGRARADTQYF. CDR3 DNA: TGTGCCAGCAGTTTTAGCGGGAGGGCCCGGGCAGATACGCAGTATTTT. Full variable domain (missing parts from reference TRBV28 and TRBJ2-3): DVKVTQSSRYLVKRTGEKVFLECVQDMDHENMFWYRQDPGLGLRLIYFSYDVKMKEKGDIPEGYSVSREKKERFSLILESASTNQTSMYLCASSFSGRARADTQYFGPGTRLTVL.

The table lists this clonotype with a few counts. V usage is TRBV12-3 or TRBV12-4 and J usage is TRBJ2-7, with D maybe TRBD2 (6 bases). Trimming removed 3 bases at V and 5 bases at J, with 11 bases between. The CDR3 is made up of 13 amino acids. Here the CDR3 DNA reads TGTGCCAGCAGTTTGGGGGGTTTCGACGAGCAGTACTTC. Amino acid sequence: CASSLGGFDEQYF.

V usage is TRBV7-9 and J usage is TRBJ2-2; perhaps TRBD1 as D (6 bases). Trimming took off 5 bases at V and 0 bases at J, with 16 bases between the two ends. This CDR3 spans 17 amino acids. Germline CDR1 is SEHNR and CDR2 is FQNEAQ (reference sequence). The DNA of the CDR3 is TGTGCCAGCAGCCCCACCCTTACAGGGCCGAACACCGGGGAGCTGTTTTTT. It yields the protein CASSPTLTGPNTGELFF.